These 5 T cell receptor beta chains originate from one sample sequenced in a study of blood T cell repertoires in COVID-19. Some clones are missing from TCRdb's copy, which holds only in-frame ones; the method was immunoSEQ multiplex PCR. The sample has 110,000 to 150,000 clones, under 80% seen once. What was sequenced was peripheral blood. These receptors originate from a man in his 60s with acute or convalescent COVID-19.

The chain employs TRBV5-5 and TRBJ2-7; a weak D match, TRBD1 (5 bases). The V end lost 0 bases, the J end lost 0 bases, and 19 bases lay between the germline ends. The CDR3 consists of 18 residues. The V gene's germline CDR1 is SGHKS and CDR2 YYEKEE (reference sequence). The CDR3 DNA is TGTGCCAGCAGCTTGGAAGGGGAACTCTCCTTGAGCTCCTACGAGCAGTACTTC. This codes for CASSLEGELSLSSYEQYF.

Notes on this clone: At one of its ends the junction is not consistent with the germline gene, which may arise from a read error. CDR3 DNA: TGTGCCAGCAGCTTAGTAGCGGGAGTCTACAAGCAGTACTTC. Its translation is CASSLVAGVYKQYF. The chain carries TRBV7-9 and TRBJ2-7; 9 bases fit TRBD2. Germline CDR1 and CDR2: SEHNR and FQNEAQ (reference sequence). This CDR3 contains 14 residues. Full variable domain (rest looked up from reference TRBV7-9 and TRBJ2-7): DTGVSQNPRHKITKRGQNVTFRCDPISEHNRLYWYRQTLGQGPEFLTYFQNEAQLEKSRLLSDRFSAERPKGSFSTLEIQRTEQGDSAMYLCASSLVAGVYKQYFGPGTRLTVT.

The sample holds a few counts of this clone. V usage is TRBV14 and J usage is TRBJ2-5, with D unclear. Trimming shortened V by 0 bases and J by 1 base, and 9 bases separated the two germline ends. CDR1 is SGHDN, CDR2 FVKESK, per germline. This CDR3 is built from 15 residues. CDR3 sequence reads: CASSQEYLSQETQYF. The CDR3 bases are TGTGCCAGCAGCCAAGAGTATCTGTCCCAAGAGACCCAGTACTTC.

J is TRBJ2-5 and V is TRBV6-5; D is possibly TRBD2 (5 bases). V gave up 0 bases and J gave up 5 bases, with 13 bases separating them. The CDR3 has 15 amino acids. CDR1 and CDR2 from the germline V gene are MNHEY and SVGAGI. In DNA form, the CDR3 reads TGTGCCAGCAGTTACTCGATATTGGGCGGGGAGACCCAGTACTTC. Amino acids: CASSYSILGGETQYF.

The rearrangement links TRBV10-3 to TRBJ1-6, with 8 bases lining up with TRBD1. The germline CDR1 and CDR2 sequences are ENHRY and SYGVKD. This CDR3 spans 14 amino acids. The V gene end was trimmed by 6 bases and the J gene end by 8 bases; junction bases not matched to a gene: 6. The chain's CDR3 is CAISGQGLHSPLHF. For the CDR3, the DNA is TGTGCCATCAGCGGACAGGGTCTGCATTCACCCCTCCACTTT.